A single sample is the source of the 17 T cell receptor beta chains below, sequenced in a study of blood T cell repertoires in COVID-19. The repertoire was sequenced with immunoSEQ multiplex PCR; TCRdb's copy has only in-frame clones and lacks some. This sample has fewer than 95,000 clones, with about 88% found just once. The sample was peripheral blood. All receptors derive from a man over 45 with acute or convalescent COVID-19.

This clone was seen a few times. The chain has TRBV30 and TRBJ1-6; 7 bases agree with TRBD1. Trimming took 3 bases from V and 3 from J; bases not matched to a gene: 5. Per germline, CDR1 GTSNPN and CDR2 SVGIG (reference sequence). CDR3 size: 15 residues. For the CDR3, the DNA is TGTGCCTGGAGGGGGACAGCAAACTATAATTCACCCCTCCACTTT. Residues: CAWRGTANYNSPLHF.

V gene TRBV27 combines with J gene TRBJ1-5; possible D gene TRBD1, 6 bases. The V end was cut by 5 bases, the J end by 2 bases, with 13 bases between. Germline lookup yields CDR1 MNHEY and CDR2 SMNVEV (reference sequence). The CDR3 consists of 15 residues. The CDR3 coding sequence is TGTGCCAGCAGTGAGCGACAGGCGGGCAATCAGCCCCAGCATTTT. Amino acid sequence: CASSERQAGNQPQHF.

The chain carries TRBV25-1 and TRBJ1-4; no clear D. This CDR3 region has 13 residues. Trimming left V 2 bases short and J 10 bases short, with 11 bases between. CDR1 and CDR2 (germline): MGHDK, SYGVNS. The CDR3, as DNA: TGTGCCAGCAGTGAAGAGGTTTTGGTAAAACTGTTTTTT. Its translation is CASSEEVLVKLFF.

V and J are TRBV9 and TRBJ2-1; TRBD2 matches 14 bases. This CDR3 spans 16 amino acids. Germline V gene sequence: CDR1 SGDLS, CDR2 YYNGEE. The ends lost 0 bases at V and 8 bases at J; junction bases unmatched: 4. The CDR3: CASSVATSGGAHEQFF. The CDR3 DNA is TGTGCCAGCAGCGTAGCGACTAGCGGGGGGGCTCATGAGCAGTTCTTC.

The chain couples TRBV27 to TRBJ1-4; no clear D gene. With 5 bases removed from V and 1 base from J, the gap between germline ends came to 11 bases. Germline V gene data show CDR1 as MNHEY and CDR2 as SMNVEV (reference sequence). The CDR3 runs to 15 residues. CDR3 in amino acids: CASSPRWRTNEKLFF. CDR3 bases: TGTGCCAGCAGTCCCCGGTGGAGAACTAATGAAAAACTGTTTTTT.

The chain recombines TRBV10-3 with TRBJ2-2; possible D gene TRBD1, 6 bases. In germline, CDR1 is ENHRY, CDR2 SYGVKD. Trimming removed 10 bases at V and 5 bases at J, with 17 bases between. This CDR3 comprises 14 residues. The CDR3: CASEGGLGTGELFF. The CDR3 DNA reads TGTGCCAGCGAAGGGGGTCTCGGTACCGGGGAGCTGTTTTTT.

J is TRBJ1-3 and V is TRBV5-4, with unresolved D. Germline V gene sequence: CDR1 SGHNT, CDR2 YYREEE (reference sequence). The CDR3 sequence is 16 residues long. The V and J ends lost 0 bases and 0 bases respectively, with 10 bases between them. CDR3 in DNA: TGTGCCAGCAGCTTGGGTCCCGGGAACTCTGGAAACACCATATATTTT. Translating it yields CASSLGPGNSGNTIYF.

The genes are TRBV19 and TRBJ1-5, with 7 bases matching TRBD1. The CDR3 is 14 amino acids. V lost 5 bases and J lost 1; bases outside the gene matches: 2. The germline V gene encodes CDR1 LNHDA and CDR2 SQIVND (reference sequence). The CDR3 DNA is TGTGCCAGTAGTCCACAGGGGAGCAATCAGCCCCAGCATTTT. Protein sequence: CASSPQGSNQPQHF.

The rearrangement uses TRBV16 and TRBJ2-4; no reliable D call. The CDR3 is 14 amino acids. V lost 1 base to trimming and J lost 1 base, with 5 bases between them. Germline V CDR1 and CDR2: KGHSY, FQNENV. CDR3 sequence (DNA): TGTGCCAGCAGCCAATTCGGGGCCAAAAACATTCAGTACTTC. Residues: CASSQFGAKNIQYF.

The chain couples TRBV30 to TRBJ1-5; 11 bases line up with TRBD1. V trimming: 5 bases; J trimming: 6 bases; junction bases outside the gene matches: 9. Per germline, CDR1 GTSNPN and CDR2 SVGIG (reference sequence). The CDR3 spans 15 residues. Written as DNA, the CDR3 is TGTGCCTGGGGACAGGGGGCTGCCGATCGTCAGCCCCAGCATTTT. It codes for CAWGQGAADRQPQHF.

The chain employs TRBV30 and TRBJ1-2; TRBD1 aligns across 7 bases. V was pared by 0 bases and J by 4 bases, with 5 bases of the junction left unmatched. Germline CDR1 and CDR2: GTSNPN and SVGIG (reference sequence). The CDR3 length is 14 residues. CDR3 residues: CAWSVRRTGYGYTF. For the CDR3, the DNA is TGTGCCTGGAGTGTACGACGGACAGGCTATGGCTACACCTTC.

The V gene is TRBV24-1, the J gene TRBJ2-2; the match to TRBD1 covers 10 bases. V was clipped by 4 bases and J by 5 bases; unmatched bases: 6. The CDR3 extends over 16 amino acids. Germline V lookup: CDR1 KGHDR, CDR2 SFDVKD. The DNA of the CDR3 is TGTGCCACCAGTGACCCGGGACAGGGGTGGACCGGGGAGCTGTTTTTT. Its protein is CATSDPGQGWTGELFF.

The chain couples TRBV10-1 to TRBJ2-3, with 7 bases matching TRBD2. The CDR3 covers 17 residues. Unmatched junction bases numbered 10, after V lost 4 bases and J lost 0 bases. The germline V gene has CDR1 WNHNN and CDR2 SYGVQD (reference sequence). The CDR3 coding sequence is TGCGCCAGCAGTGCCCCGGGGACTAACTCTAGCACAGATACGCAGTATTTT. Its translation is CASSAPGTNSSTDTQYF.

In DNA, the CDR3 is TGTGCCAGCAGGGATGACAGGGTTGGAAACACCATATATTTT. This gives the protein CASRDDRVGNTIYF. This sequence joins TRBV2 and TRBJ1-3; 7 positions agree with TRBD1. The germline V gene has CDR1 SNHLY and CDR2 FYNNEI. J gave up 3 bases and V 6 bases, and 5 bases lay outside the gene matches. This CDR3 has 14 amino acids.

The CDR3 region has the DNA TGTGCCAGTAGTATAATACGAGGGAGCCTGTTTTTT. Translated: CASSIIRGSLFF. The chain links TRBV19 to TRBJ1-4; D is unclear. Germline CDR1 reads LNHDA; CDR2 reads SQIVND (reference sequence). With 2 bases removed from V and 14 bases from J, the gap between germline ends came to 12 bases. The length of the CDR3 is 12 residues.

Comments on this clone: This sample includes further DNA sequences coding for the same CDR3. The chain recombines TRBV4-2 with TRBJ1-5; 8 positions match TRBD1. V shed 4 bases and J 2 bases; nucleotides not matched to a gene: 1. The germline V gene encodes CDR1 LGHNA and CDR2 YNFKEQ. The CDR3 length is 14 residues. DNA of the CDR3: TGTGCCAGCAGCCCGACAGGGGGCAATCAGCCCCAGCATTTT. This encodes CASSPTGGNQPQHF.

The chain carries TRBV7-2 and TRBJ1-2; possible D gene TRBD1, 6 bases. Per the germline V gene, CDR1 is SGHTA and CDR2 is FQGNSA. Trimming cost V 1 base and J 8 bases, with 20 bases left between them. The CDR3 sequence is 16 residues long. For the CDR3, the DNA is TGTGCCAGCAGCTTAGGAGGGGGGGCCCTGAGGGGCGGCTACACCTTC. Amino acid sequence: CASSLGGGALRGGYTF. The variable domain in full, with the rest retrieved from reference TRBV7-2 and TRBJ1-2, is GAGVSQSPSNKVTEKGKDVELRCDPISGHTALYWYRQSLGQGLEFLIYFQGNSAPDKSGLPSDRFSAERTGGSVSTLTIQRTQQEDSAVYLCASSLGGGALRGGYTFGSGTRLTVV.